A selection of T cell receptor beta chains follows, all from one sample in a study of T cell responses to AZD1222 COVID-19 vaccine. Method: immunoSEQ multiplex PCR; TCRdb's copy keeps in-frame clones and lacks some. The sample records 100,000 to 150,000 clones, 85% to 90% being singletons. The input for sequencing was peripheral blood, taken 28 days after the second AZD1222 dose. These receptors all come from an adult who received the AZD1222 COVID-19 vaccine. The CDR3 runs from the conserved cysteine through the conserved F or W. Some rows have no size entry. The others give once, few or many, or a class for an expanded clone.

cdr3_length j_call v_call clone_size cdr3_aa
13 TRBJ1-2 TRBV6-5 once CASSSGPSEGYTF
16 TRBJ2-1 TRBV6-4 . CASSDSGLAGGHEQFF
15 TRBJ1-5 TRBV7-2 once CASSSLTGANQPQHF
16 TRBJ1-2 TRBV5-8 . CASSHPGQGPFYGYTF
13 TRBJ2-3 TRBV10-3 . CAIGGRGTDTQYF
17 TRBJ1-2 TRBV9 . CASSAPRTRLLNYGYTF
14 TRBJ2-5 TRBV2 . CASKTGGGQETQYF
13 TRBJ2-1 TRBV7-3 . CASSLPGFNEQFF
14 TRBJ1-1 TRBV19 . CASSRLTRRTEAFF
15 TRBJ1-5 TRBV28 . CASSLSGGRHQPQHF
12 TRBJ1-2 TRBV7-2 . CASSLAVYGYTF
13 TRBJ1-2 TRBV30 . CAWSVRVGHGYTF
13 TRBJ2-3 TRBV18 few CASSPGLTDTQYF
13 TRBJ1-3 TRBV30 . CAWSGLGVGTIYF
15 TRBJ2-7 TRBV6-5 . CASSYAAGVNYEQYF
14 TRBJ2-3 TRBV18 once CASSPRASADTQYF
15 TRBJ1-5 TRBV15 . CATSRVVGQNQPQHF
10 TRBJ1-5 TRBV9 . CASSVANGGF